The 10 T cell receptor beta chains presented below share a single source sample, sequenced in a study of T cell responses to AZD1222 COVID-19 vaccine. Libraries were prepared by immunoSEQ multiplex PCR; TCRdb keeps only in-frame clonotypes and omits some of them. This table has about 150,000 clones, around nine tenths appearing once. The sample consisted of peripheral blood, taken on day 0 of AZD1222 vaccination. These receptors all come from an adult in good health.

In nucleotides, the CDR3 is TGTGCCAGCAGCCCCCCTCAAAACACTGAAGCTTTCTTT. Its translation is CASSPPQNTEAFF. This chain uses TRBV7-2 with TRBJ1-1; unclear D gene. V gave up 5 bases and J gave up 2 bases, with 9 bases separating them. CDR1 and CDR2 from the germline V gene are SGHTA and FQGNSA. CDR3 size: 13 residues.

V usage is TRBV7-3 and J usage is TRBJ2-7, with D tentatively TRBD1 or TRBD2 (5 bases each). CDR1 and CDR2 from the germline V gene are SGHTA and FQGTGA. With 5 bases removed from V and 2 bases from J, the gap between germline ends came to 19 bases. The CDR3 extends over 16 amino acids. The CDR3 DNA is TGTGCCAGCAGCCCCCAAGGTGGGGGAATCGCCTACGAGCAGTACTTC. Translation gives CASSPQGGGIAYEQYF.

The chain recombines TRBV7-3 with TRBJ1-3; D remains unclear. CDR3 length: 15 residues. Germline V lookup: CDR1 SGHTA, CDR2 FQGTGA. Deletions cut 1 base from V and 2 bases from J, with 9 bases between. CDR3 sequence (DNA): TGTGCCAGCAGCTTAAATGGAGGGACTGGAAACACCATATATTTT. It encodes CASSLNGGTGNTIYF.

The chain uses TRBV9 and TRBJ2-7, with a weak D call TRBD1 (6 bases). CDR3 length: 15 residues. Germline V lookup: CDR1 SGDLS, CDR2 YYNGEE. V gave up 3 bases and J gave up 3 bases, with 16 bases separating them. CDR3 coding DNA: TGTGCCAGCAGCGGCGGCCTAGACAGGAACTACGAGCAGTACTTC. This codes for CASSGGLDRNYEQYF.

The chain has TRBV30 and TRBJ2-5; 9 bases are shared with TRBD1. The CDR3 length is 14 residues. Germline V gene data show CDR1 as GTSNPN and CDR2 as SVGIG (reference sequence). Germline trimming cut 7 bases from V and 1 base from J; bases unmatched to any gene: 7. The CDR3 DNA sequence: TGTGCCTCCACCCGGGACAGGGTCCAAGAGACCCAGTACTTC. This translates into CASTRDRVQETQYF.

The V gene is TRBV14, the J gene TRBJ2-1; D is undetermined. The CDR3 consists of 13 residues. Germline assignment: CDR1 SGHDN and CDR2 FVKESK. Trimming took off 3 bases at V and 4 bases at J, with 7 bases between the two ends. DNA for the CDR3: TGTGCCAGCAGCCACCCGGGTTACAATGAGCAGTTCTTC. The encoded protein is CASSHPGYNEQFF.

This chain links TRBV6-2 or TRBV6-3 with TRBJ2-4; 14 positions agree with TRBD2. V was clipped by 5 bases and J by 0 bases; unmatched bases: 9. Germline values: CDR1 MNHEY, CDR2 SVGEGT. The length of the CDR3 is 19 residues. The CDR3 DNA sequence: TGTGCCAGCAGTCCGCGGACTAGCGGGGGGAGGATAGCCAAAAACATTCAGTACTTC. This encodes CASSPRTSGGRIAKNIQYF.

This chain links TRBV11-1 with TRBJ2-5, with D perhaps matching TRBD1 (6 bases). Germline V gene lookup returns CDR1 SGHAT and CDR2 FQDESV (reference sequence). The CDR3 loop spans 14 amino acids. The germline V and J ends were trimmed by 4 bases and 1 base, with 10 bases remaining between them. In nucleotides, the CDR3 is TGTGCCAGCAGCTCTGGACAGCTCCAAGAGACCCAGTACTTC. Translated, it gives CASSSGQLQETQYF.

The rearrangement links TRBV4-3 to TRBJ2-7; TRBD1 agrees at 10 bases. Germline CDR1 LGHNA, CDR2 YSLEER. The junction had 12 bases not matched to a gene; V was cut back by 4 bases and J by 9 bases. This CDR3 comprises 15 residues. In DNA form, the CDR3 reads TGCGCCAGCAGCCCCCGGGACAGGGGCCGGGGGCGGCAGTACTTC. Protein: CASSPRDRGRGRQYF.

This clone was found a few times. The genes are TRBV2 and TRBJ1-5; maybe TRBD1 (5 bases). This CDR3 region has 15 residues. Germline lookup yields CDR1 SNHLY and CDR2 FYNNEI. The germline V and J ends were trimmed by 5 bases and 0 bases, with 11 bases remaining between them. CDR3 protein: CASSRDSYSNQPQHF. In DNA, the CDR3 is TGTGCCAGCAGTCGAGACAGCTATAGCAATCAGCCCCAGCATTTT.